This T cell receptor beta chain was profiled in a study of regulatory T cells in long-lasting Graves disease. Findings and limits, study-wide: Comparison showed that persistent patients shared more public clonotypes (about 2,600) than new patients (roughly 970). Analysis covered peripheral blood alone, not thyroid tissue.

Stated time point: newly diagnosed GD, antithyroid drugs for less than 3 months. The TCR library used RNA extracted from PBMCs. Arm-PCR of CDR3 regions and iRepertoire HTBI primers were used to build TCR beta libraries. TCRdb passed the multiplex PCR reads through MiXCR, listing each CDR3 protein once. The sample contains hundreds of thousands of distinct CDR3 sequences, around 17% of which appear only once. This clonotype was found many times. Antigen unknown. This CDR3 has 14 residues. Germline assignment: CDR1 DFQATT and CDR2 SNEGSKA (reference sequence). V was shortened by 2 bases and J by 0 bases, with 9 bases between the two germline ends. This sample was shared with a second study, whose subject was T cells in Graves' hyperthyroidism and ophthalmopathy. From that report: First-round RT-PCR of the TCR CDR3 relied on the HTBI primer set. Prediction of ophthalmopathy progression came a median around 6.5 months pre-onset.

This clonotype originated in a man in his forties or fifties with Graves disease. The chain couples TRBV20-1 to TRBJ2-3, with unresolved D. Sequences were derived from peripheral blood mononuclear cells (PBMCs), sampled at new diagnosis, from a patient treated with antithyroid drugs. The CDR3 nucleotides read TGCAGTGCTAGATTTGCAGCTAGCACAGATACGCAGTATTTT. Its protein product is CSARFAASTDTQYF.